Each of the 26 T cell receptor beta chains below was sequenced from the same sample in a study of blood T cell repertoires in COVID-19. TCRdb keeps only in-frame clones here, not all; method: immunoSEQ multiplex PCR. The data show fewer than 90,000 clones, about 96% seen once. Input material: peripheral blood. These receptor sequences come from a human donor with active COVID-19. The donor label of this sample is uncertain.

This chain links TRBV7-4 with TRBJ1-5; D is unclear. The CDR3 sequence is 13 residues long. CDR1 and CDR2 (germline): SGHVT, SQSDAQ. V was pared by 4 bases and J by 3 bases, with 7 bases between. CDR3 coding DNA: TGTGCCAGCAGCTATCAGATCAATCAGCCCCAGCATTTT. Its translation: CASSYQINQPQHF.

The chain is built from TRBV27 and TRBJ2-1; 13 nucleotides line up with TRBD2. This CDR3 region has 15 residues. Germline trimming cut 5 bases from V and 9 bases from J; bases unmatched to any gene: 7. Germline V CDR1 and CDR2: MNHEY, SMNVEV (reference sequence). As DNA, the CDR3 is TGTGCCAGCAGTCTAGGACTAGCGGGAGTTCGTGAGCAGTTCTTC. It yields the protein CASSLGLAGVREQFF.

CDR3 protein: CASSLIAGDNEQFF. CDR3 bases: TGTGCCAGCAGCTTAATAGCGGGGGACAATGAGCAGTTCTTC. J is TRBJ2-1 and V is TRBV5-4; 9 positions agree with TRBD2. The CDR3 contains 14 residues. V lost 2 bases to trimming and J lost 5 bases; unmatched junction nucleotides: 2. Germline V CDR1 and CDR2: SGHNT, YYREEE (reference sequence).

The V gene is TRBV6-5, the J gene TRBJ1-4; D is uncertain. Trimming cost V 7 bases and J 0 bases, with 9 bases left between them. The CDR3 extends over 14 amino acids. The germline V gene has CDR1 MNHEY and CDR2 SVGAGI. CDR3 sequence: CASKRAATNEKLFF. In nucleotides, the CDR3 is TGTGCCAGCAAGAGGGCCGCAACTAATGAAAAACTGTTTTTT.

J is TRBJ2-7 and V is TRBV7-2; 8 bases line up with TRBD2. V trimming: 7 bases; J trimming: 0 bases; junction bases outside the gene matches: 14. This CDR3 comprises 17 residues. Germline V CDR1 and CDR2: SGHTA, FQGNSA. The CDR3 region is CASTLYPPSGGSYEQYF. In DNA form, the CDR3 reads TGTGCCAGCACCCTTTATCCCCCCAGCGGGGGCTCCTACGAGCAGTACTTC.

V gene TRBV20-1 combines with J gene TRBJ2-1, with TRBD2 matching over 9 bases. Germline CDR1 and CDR2: DFQATT and SNEGSKA (reference sequence). The CDR3 runs 14 residues. Germline trimming cut 3 bases from V and 5 bases from J; bases unmatched to any gene: 5. The DNA of the CDR3 is TGCAGTGCTAGTTACGCGGGGGGGGACAATGAGCAGTTCTTC. As protein: CSASYAGGDNEQFF.

This chain connects TRBV10-3 to TRBJ1-2; D ambiguous. V lost 2 bases and J 2 bases, leaving 9 bases between the germline ends. The CDR3 is 14 amino acids. Germline V gene lookup returns CDR1 ENHRY and CDR2 SYGVKD. CDR3 bases: TGTGCCATCAGTGAGGGCTTACAGAACTATGGCTACACCTTC. This sequence encodes CAISEGLQNYGYTF.

The chain joins TRBV10-2 to TRBJ2-5, with 7 nucleotides matching TRBD1. CDR3 length: 14 residues. The V gene end was trimmed by 6 bases and the J gene end by 5 bases; junction bases not matched to a gene: 9. Germline CDR1 is WSHSY and CDR2 is SAAADI. The CDR3 DNA reads TGCGCCAGCAGGGAAACAGGGGCCCCGGAGACCCAGTACTTC. The encoded protein is CASRETGAPETQYF.

The V and J genes are TRBV7-2 and TRBJ2-7, with no clear D. Per the germline V gene, CDR1 is SGHTA and CDR2 is FQGNSA. The CDR3 is made up of 12 amino acids. V lost 8 bases to trimming and J lost 1 base, with 9 bases between them. CDR3 sequence (DNA): TGTGCCAGCGGTGAGCTTTCCTACGAGCAGTACTTC. Residues: CASGELSYEQYF.

The J gene is TRBJ1-1, the V gene TRBV4-1, with D perhaps matching TRBD1 (6 bases). V gave up 5 bases and J gave up 4 bases, with 17 bases separating them. The germline CDR1 and CDR2 sequences are MGHRA and YSYEKL. This CDR3 comprises 15 residues. The CDR3 region is CASSLPGVGTTEAFF. DNA of the CDR3: TGCGCCAGCAGCTTACCAGGGGTGGGGACCACTGAAGCTTTCTTT.

The chain combines TRBV21-1 with TRBJ2-5; the table's D call TRBD1 went unverified against the DNA. TRBV21-1 is shown as a pseudogene. This CDR3 region has 20 residues. CDR3 nucleotide sequence: TGTGCCAGCAGCAAAGAAGAACCCGGGACAGGGGATGAGGTCCAAGAGACCCAGTACTTC. This sequence encodes CASSKEEPGTGDEVQETQYF.

This clone was counted once. V is TRBV10-3 and J is TRBJ2-1; 11 nucleotides line up with TRBD2. This CDR3 spans 15 amino acids. Losses at the gene ends were 6 bases for V and 4 bases for J; bases not matched to a gene: 5. Germline CDR1 is ENHRY and CDR2 is SYGVKD. The CDR3 nucleotides read TGTGCCATCAGCAAGACTAGCGGGAATTACAATGAGCAGTTCTTC. It encodes CAISKTSGNYNEQFF.

The rearrangement joins TRBV19 to TRBJ2-7; TRBD2 might be the D (6 bases). Trimming removed 1 base from V and 3 bases from J, with 13 bases in between. This CDR3 has 15 residues. CDR1 and CDR2 (germline): LNHDA, SQIVND (reference sequence). This CDR3 is CASSIAPGGDYEQYF. DNA of the CDR3: TGTGCCAGTAGTATAGCCCCCGGCGGGGACTACGAGCAGTACTTC.

This chain connects TRBV28 to TRBJ2-7; D remains ambiguous. CDR1 MDHEN and CDR2 SYDVKM come from the germline V gene. Trimming cost V 1 base and J 3 bases, with 10 bases left between them. CDR3 length equals 14 residues. The CDR3 spells CASSLLSQDYEQYF. The CDR3 bases are TGTGCCAGCAGTTTATTATCCCAGGACTACGAGCAGTACTTC.

The rearrangement joins TRBV28 to TRBJ2-7; weak D call: TRBD1 (6 bases). The germline gives CDR1 MDHEN, CDR2 SYDVKM. The CDR3 length is 17 residues. V was trimmed by 4 bases and J by 3 bases, leaving 22 bases between them. The CDR3: CASSSTYRVEPHYEQYF. DNA of the CDR3: TGTGCCAGCAGTTCCACCTACAGGGTTGAGCCCCACTACGAGCAGTACTTC.

The V and J genes are TRBV5-1 and TRBJ2-3; a weak D match, TRBD2 (5 bases). This CDR3 comprises 13 residues. In germline, CDR1 is SGHRS, CDR2 YFSETQ. Trimming removed 4 bases from V and 6 bases from J, with 12 bases in between. In DNA form, the CDR3 reads TGCGCCAGCAGCCCTACGGGATTCGATACGCAGTATTTT. Its protein is CASSPTGFDTQYF.

The chain has TRBV5-5 and TRBJ1-4; 8 bases match TRBD1. The germline V gene encodes CDR1 SGHKS and CDR2 YYEKEE (reference sequence). Trimming removed 0 bases from V and 8 bases from J; junction bases left unmatched: 6. This CDR3 region has 15 residues. The CDR3 nucleotides read TGTGCCAGCAGCTTGGCCAGGGGGCGCCTGGAAAAACTGTTTTTT. This encodes CASSLARGRLEKLFF.

The CDR3 here is CASSVGGPETQYF. For the CDR3, the DNA is TGTGCCAGCAGCGTAGGAGGGCCAGAGACCCAGTACTTC. The chain couples TRBV9 to TRBJ2-5; D might be TRBD2 (5 bases). Germline loops: CDR1 SGDLS, CDR2 YYNGEE. The CDR3 is made up of 13 amino acids. The germline V and J ends were trimmed by 0 bases and 4 bases, with 7 bases remaining between them.

The CDR3 sequence is CASSLGAGSTDTQYF. CDR3 DNA: TGTGCCAGCAGCTTGGGTGCGGGAAGCACAGATACGCAGTATTTT. The chain joins TRBV5-4 to TRBJ2-3; tentative D call: TRBD2 (6 bases). Germline CDR1 SGHNT, CDR2 YYREEE (reference sequence). The CDR3 consists of 15 residues. Trimming cost V 0 bases and J 0 bases, with 8 bases left between them.

This rearrangement joins TRBV6-2 or TRBV6-3 to TRBJ2-7; D is unclear. Trimming removed 0 bases at V and 3 bases at J, with 15 bases between. Germline-derived CDR1 and CDR2 are MNHEY and SVGEGT. The CDR3 is 16 residues long. The DNA of the CDR3 is TGTGCCAGCAGTTACTCGCAGGCTCCGCCGTACTACGAGCAGTACTTC. The encoded protein is CASSYSQAPPYYEQYF.

The genes are TRBV6-4 and TRBJ2-2; TRBD2 agrees at 7 bases. The ends lost 3 bases at V and 5 bases at J; junction bases unmatched: 6. Germline CDR1 is MRHNA and CDR2 is SNTAGT. This CDR3 is 15 amino acids long. CDR3 nucleotides: TGTGCCAGCAGTGAGGGGGGAGCGGGGACCGGGGAGCTGTTTTTT. As protein: CASSEGGAGTGELFF.

The V call is TRBV7-2, the J call TRBJ1-4; the match to TRBD1 covers 9 bases. V was pared by 5 bases and J by 5 bases, with 6 bases of the junction left unmatched. The CDR3 totals 15 residues. Germline CDR1 reads SGHTA; CDR2 reads FQGNSA. The CDR3 sequence: CASSPQGAGNEKLFF. In DNA form, the CDR3 reads TGTGCCAGCAGCCCACAGGGGGCTGGCAATGAAAAACTGTTTTTT.

This clone has only one observation. This rearrangement joins TRBV25-1 to TRBJ2-7, with 8 nucleotides matching TRBD2. After removal of 2 bases from V and 3 bases from J, the junction contained 6 bases not matched to a gene. The germline V gene encodes CDR1 MGHDK and CDR2 SYGVNS. CDR3 length: 15 amino acids. The CDR3 here is CASSEGVAGNYEQYF. Written as DNA, the CDR3 is TGTGCCAGCAGTGAAGGAGTAGCGGGGAACTACGAGCAGTACTTC.

The V and J genes are TRBV6-5 and TRBJ1-2, with D perhaps matching TRBD1 (5 bases). Trimming took 8 bases from V and 4 from J, leaving 17 bases between them. The germline gives CDR1 MNHEY, CDR2 SVGAGI. The CDR3 extends over 14 amino acids. The CDR3, as DNA: TGTGCCAGCGGCGGGCAGGGAGGGAGCTATGGCTACACCTTC. Protein: CASGGQGGSYGYTF.

This sequence joins TRBV21-1 and TRBJ1-1; the tabulated D call, TRBD1, remains unverified against the DNA. TRBV21-1 is assigned pseudogene status. The CDR3 covers 16 residues. The CDR3 coding sequence is TGTGCCAGCAGCAAAGACTGGGACAGGGTGAGCACTGAAGCTTTCTTT. This encodes CASSKDWDRVSTEAFF.

The chain joins TRBV27 to TRBJ1-2; no clear D. Germline V gene sequence: CDR1 MNHEY, CDR2 SMNVEV (reference sequence). The CDR3 contains 14 residues. V lost 3 bases, J lost 5 bases, and 13 bases lay in between. As DNA, the CDR3 is TGTGCCAGCAGTTTGCTCCCCTCGGGATATGGCTACACCTTC. Its protein is CASSLLPSGYGYTF.